This T cell receptor beta chain emerged from a study of blood T cells in healthy people across ages. This clonotype was seen more than once but under ten times. Its antigen is as yet unknown. The junction differs from germline at one of its ends, possibly a read error. Study-wide results and limits: Diversity figures derived from one million T cells were judged to underestimate the true value. Older age went with lower TCR beta diversity per million T cells, in a roughly linear way.

A J-beta primer mix and a sample-barcoded 5' primer were used in a second PCR of roughly 6 to 11 cycles. Each cDNA molecule received a tag from a template-switch adaptor that had 12 random nucleotides. Each CDR3 protein gets one entry after TCRdb re-called the 5' RACE reads with MiXCR. Of about 1,500,000 distinct CDR3 sequences detected, 28% appear once; the ten largest clones hold 7.7%. The CDR3 sequence is 16 residues long. Germline V gene data show CDR1 as LGHNA and CDR2 as YNFKEQ. The sequenced sample was blood. This chain links TRBV4-2 with TRBJ1-5; D is unclear. This receptor was taken from a woman in her twenties or thirties in good health. CDR3 sequence: CASSQEVRRSSQPQHF. CDR3 coding DNA: TGTGCCAGCAGCCAAGAAGTCAGGAGAAGCAGTCAGCCCCAGCATTTT.